This TCR beta chain is drawn from a study of T-cell reconstitution after alpha-beta-depleted transplantation in children. This clonotype was seen only a few times. Unique molecular identifiers tagged the TCRbeta library. TCRdb redid the calling of the PCR reads with MiXCR, one entry per CDR3 protein. Of about 610,000 distinct CDR3 sequences listed, under 12% are singletons. Trimming stripped 1 base from V and 5 bases from J, with 11 bases between. The CDR3 is 15 amino acids. The germline V gene has CDR1 LGHNA and CDR2 YSLEER. This TCR was recovered from a human donor who donated a stem cell graft to a child with acute myeloid leukemia. The specimen comprised PBMCs from the stem cell graft donor, sampled from the stem cell graft. The J gene is TRBJ2-2, the V gene TRBV4-3, with TRBD1 as a possible D gene (6 bases). CDR3 in amino acids: CASSQVERGTGELFF. The CDR3 DNA reads TGCGCCAGCAGCCAAGTTGAAAGGGGGACCGGGGAGCTGTTTTTT.